Below are 21 T cell receptor beta chains sequenced from a single sample in a study of cytotoxic CD8 clonotypes in ibrutinib-treated CLL. Here immunoSEQ multiplex PCR was the method, and the copy in TCRdb shows in-frame clones only, minus some. The repertoire includes under 300,000 clones, roughly four fifths of them detected once, and roughly 6% sits in the top ten. Source: PBMCs, taken at disease progression, from a patient treated with ibrutinib. The origin of the receptors is a human donor with chronic lymphocytic leukemia.

The rearrangement links TRBV7-2 to TRBJ2-3, with TRBD2 identical over 12 bases. This CDR3 is 16 amino acids long. CDR1 and CDR2 from the germline V gene are SGHTA and FQGNSA. The V gene end was trimmed by 6 bases and the J gene end by 5 bases; junction bases not matched to a gene: 9. The CDR3 sequence is CASSYSSGGAGDTQYF. In nucleotides, the CDR3 is TGTGCCAGCAGTTATTCTAGCGGGGGGGCTGGAGATACGCAGTATTTT.

The rearrangement uses TRBV2 and TRBJ1-5; TRBD1 might be the D (6 bases). Trimming stripped 6 bases from V and 4 bases from J, with 16 bases between. Germline V gene sequence: CDR1 SNHLY, CDR2 FYNNEI. CDR3 length: 15 amino acids. CDR3 sequence: CASRGFPRGNQPQHF. The CDR3 nucleotides read TGTGCCAGCAGGGGGTTCCCAAGGGGGAATCAGCCCCAGCATTTT.

The chain uses TRBV4-1 and TRBJ1-2; possible D gene TRBD1, 5 bases. Germline loops: CDR1 MGHRA, CDR2 YSYEKL. V lost 2 bases and J 4 bases, leaving 14 bases between the germline ends. The length of the CDR3 is 15 residues. This chain's CDR3 is CASSQLAGPLYGYTF. The CDR3 DNA sequence: TGCGCCAGCAGCCAATTGGCGGGGCCACTCTATGGCTACACCTTC.

The chain couples TRBV4-1 to TRBJ1-2; TRBD1 aligns across 10 bases. The CDR3 totals 15 residues. Trimming took 1 base from V and 4 from J; bases not matched to a gene: 3. Germline V gene sequence: CDR1 MGHRA, CDR2 YSYEKL. CDR3 sequence: CASSQVRTGGYGYTF. CDR3 bases: TGCGCCAGCAGCCAAGTGAGGACAGGGGGCTATGGCTACACCTTC.

This clone was counted between two and nine times. The chain joins TRBV6-5 to TRBJ2-2; no clear D gene. The V end lost 4 bases, the J end lost 0 bases, and 9 bases lay between the germline ends. In germline, CDR1 is MNHEY, CDR2 SVGAGI. This CDR3 is 15 amino acids long. CDR3: CASSSETTNTGELFF. The CDR3 DNA reads as TGTGCCAGCAGTTCCGAGACAACGAACACCGGGGAGCTGTTTTTT.

The chain is built from TRBV9 and TRBJ1-5; possible D gene TRBD1, 6 bases. V gave up 3 bases and J gave up 7 bases, with 20 bases separating them. From germline, CDR1 is SGDLS and CDR2 YYNGEE. CDR3 length equals 16 residues. CDR3 nucleotide sequence: TGTGCCAGCAGCGCCTTCGGGGGGCACCCCGAGCAGCCCCAGCATTTT. Its translation: CASSAFGGHPEQPQHF. Variable domain in full (rest from reference TRBV9 and TRBJ1-5): DSGVTQTPKHLITATGQRVTLRCSPRSGDLSVYWYQQSLDQGLQFLIQYYNGEERAKGNILERFSAQQFPDLHSELNLSSLELGDSALYFCASSAFGGHPEQPQHFGDGTRLSIL.

About this clone itself: The junction and the germline gene differ at one end; a read error may be behind it. The chain uses TRBV7-9 and TRBJ2-5, with a tentative D call TRBD1 (6 bases). Germline V gene sequence: CDR1 SEHNR, CDR2 FQNEAQ (reference sequence). This CDR3 contains 14 residues. CDR3 nucleotides: TGTGCCAGCAGGTTAGGGCAGGGGCAAGAGACCCAGTACTTC. Protein sequence: CASRLGQGQETQYF.

The chain uses TRBV6-5 and TRBJ2-1; D not resolved. CDR1 and CDR2 from the germline V gene are MNHEY and SVGAGI. V lost 5 bases and J lost 5, with 10 bases in between. CDR3 length equals 13 residues. This chain's CDR3 is CASSPNPNNEQFF. The CDR3 coding sequence is TGTGCCAGCAGTCCGAACCCCAACAATGAGCAGTTCTTC.

This clone was seen more than once but under ten times. The gene calls are TRBV7-6 and TRBJ1-6, with 7 bases matching TRBD1. V shed 3 bases and J 10 bases; nucleotides not matched to a gene: 6. In germline, CDR1 is SGHVS, CDR2 FNYEAQ. This CDR3 spans 14 amino acids. Here the CDR3 reads CASSLGDSLSPLHF. CDR3 in DNA: TGTGCCAGCAGCTTGGGGGACAGTTTGTCACCCCTCCACTTT.

V gene TRBV4-1 combines with J gene TRBJ2-7, with 11 bases aligning to TRBD1. The CDR3 is 16 amino acids. Germline CDR1 and CDR2: MGHRA and YSYEKL. J was trimmed by 2 bases and V by 1 base; bases with no gene match: 4. The CDR3 region is CASSQVPGQGAYEQYF. The CDR3 DNA reads TGCGCCAGCAGCCAAGTCCCGGGACAGGGGGCCTACGAGCAGTACTTC.

This clone was counted between two and nine times. V usage is TRBV10-2 and J usage is TRBJ2-7, with D unresolved. V was clipped by 2 bases and J by 9 bases, with 8 bases between them. There are 11 residues in the CDR3. Per germline, CDR1 WSHSY and CDR2 SAAADI. CDR3 region: CASSEQAVQYF. CDR3 nucleotides: TGCGCCAGCAGTGAGCAAGCTGTGCAGTACTTC.

The rearrangement joins TRBV6-5 to TRBJ2-3; 7 positions match TRBD2. CDR1 is MNHEY and CDR2 is SVGAGI in the germline V gene. V lost 6 bases and J lost 2; bases outside the gene matches: 8. This CDR3 contains 15 residues. The CDR3 reads CASSLAAQNTDTQYF. Here the CDR3 DNA reads TGTGCCAGCAGCCTAGCGGCTCAAAACACAGATACGCAGTATTTT.

This chain joins TRBV4-1 and TRBJ2-7, with TRBD1 identical over 7 bases. CDR1 is MGHRA, CDR2 YSYEKL, per germline. The CDR3 is made up of 14 amino acids. J was trimmed by 2 bases and V by 4 bases; bases with no gene match: 5. The CDR3 region is CASSRQGETYEQYF. The CDR3 DNA sequence: TGCGCCAGCAGCCGCCAGGGGGAAACCTACGAGCAGTACTTC.

The chain combines TRBV7-8 with TRBJ1-2, with no clear D. Trimming took 5 bases from V and 4 from J, leaving 14 bases between them. CDR3 length: 14 residues. Germline values: CDR1 SGHVS, CDR2 FQNEAQ. The DNA of the CDR3 is TGTGCCAGCAGCCCTGATATGTCGGGCTATGGCTACACCTTC. As protein: CASSPDMSGYGYTF.

The V gene is TRBV27, the J gene TRBJ1-1, with D maybe TRBD1 (6 bases). The CDR3 loop spans 15 amino acids. The V and J ends lost 0 bases and 4 bases respectively, with 12 bases between them. Germline V gene sequence: CDR1 MNHEY, CDR2 SMNVEV (reference sequence). DNA of the CDR3: TGTGCCAGCAGTTTATCGAGAAGGGGGGCCACTGAAGCTTTCTTT. Amino acid sequence: CASSLSRRGATEAFF.

This clone occurred once. CDR3 loop: CASSKGLNGNTIYF. The CDR3 bases are TGTGCCAGCAGCAAAGGTTTAAATGGAAACACCATATATTTT. This sequence joins TRBV21-1 and TRBJ1-3. TRBV21-1 is a listed pseudogene. This CDR3 has 14 amino acids.

This clone appeared a few times. This rearrangement joins TRBV6-5 to TRBJ2-7; 8 bases are shared with TRBD2. In germline, CDR1 is MNHEY, CDR2 SVGAGI. The ends lost 6 bases at V and 9 bases at J; junction bases unmatched: 16. The CDR3 runs 15 residues. CDR3 region: CASSFLDGRAGGQYF. The DNA for the CDR3 is TGTGCCAGCAGCTTCCTCGACGGGAGGGCCGGGGGGCAGTACTTC.

This sequence joins TRBV18 and TRBJ2-5; D may be TRBD2 (6 bases). The CDR3 has 14 residues. Trimming cost V 0 bases and J 3 bases, with 8 bases left between them. Germline CDR1 reads KGHSH; CDR2 reads LQKENI. CDR3 DNA: TGTGCCAGCTCACCACCGACTAGGGAAGAGACCCAGTACTTC. Its translation is CASSPPTREETQYF. The full variable domain, its missing parts supplied by reference TRBV18 and TRBJ2-5, is NAGVMQNPRHLVRRRGQEARLRCSPMKGHSHVYWYRQLPEEGLKFMVYLQKENIIDESGMPKERFSAEFPKEGPSILRIQQVVRGDSAAYFCASSPPTREETQYFGPGTRLLVL.

V and J are TRBV6-1 and TRBJ1-5; 9 bases match TRBD1. Germline lookup yields CDR1 MNHNS and CDR2 SASEGT. The CDR3 runs 15 residues. J lost 7 bases, V lost 10 bases, and 14 bases had no gene match. CDR3 in amino acids: CATAIDRGGWQPQHF. CDR3 nucleotide sequence: TGTGCCACCGCAATCGACAGGGGGGGGTGGCAGCCCCAGCATTTT.

Notes on this clone: A read error may produce the germline difference seen at one junction end. The chain couples TRBV2 to TRBJ1-1; D is undetermined. Germline CDR1 reads SNHLY; CDR2 reads FYNNEI. CDR3 length: 13 amino acids. CDR3 protein: CASREDNPTEAFF. The CDR3 nucleotides are TGTGCCAGCAGGGAAGACAACCCCACTGAAGCTTTCTTT.

The rearrangement uses TRBV6-1 and TRBJ2-7; TRBD1 aligns across 7 bases. The CDR3 totals 13 residues. V trimming: 5 bases; J trimming: 4 bases; junction bases outside the gene matches: 5. CDR1 MNHNS and CDR2 SASEGT come from the germline V gene. The CDR3 sequence: CASSLTGLYEQYF. CDR3 DNA: TGTGCCAGCAGTCTGACAGGGCTGTACGAGCAGTACTTC.